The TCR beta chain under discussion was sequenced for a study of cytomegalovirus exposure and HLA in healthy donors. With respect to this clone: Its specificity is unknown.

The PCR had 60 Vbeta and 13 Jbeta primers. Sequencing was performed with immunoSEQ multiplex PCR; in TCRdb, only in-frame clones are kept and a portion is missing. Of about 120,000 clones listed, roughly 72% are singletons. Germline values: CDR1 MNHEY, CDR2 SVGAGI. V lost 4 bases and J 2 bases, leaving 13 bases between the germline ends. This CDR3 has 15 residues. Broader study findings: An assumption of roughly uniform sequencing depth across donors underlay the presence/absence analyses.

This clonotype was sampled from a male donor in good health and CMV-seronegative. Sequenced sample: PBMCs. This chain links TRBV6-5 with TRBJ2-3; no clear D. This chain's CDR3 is CASSFDTTFTDTQYF. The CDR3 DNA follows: TGTGCCAGCAGTTTTGACACAACCTTCACAGATACGCAGTATTTT.